Each of the 8 T cell receptor beta chains below was sequenced from the same sample in a study of blood T cell repertoires in COVID-19. Here immunoSEQ multiplex PCR was the method, and the copy in TCRdb shows in-frame clones only, minus some. The profile covers just under 350,000 clones, with about 90% appearing a single time and approximately 3.5% taken by the ten largest. Sequences were obtained from peripheral blood. The source is a young woman who had recovered from COVID-19.

A few counts support this clone. This chain uses TRBV27 with TRBJ2-1; tentative D call: TRBD2 (5 bases). The CDR3 length is 12 residues. Germline assignment: CDR1 MNHEY and CDR2 SMNVEV (reference sequence). Between the trimmed V and J ends, which lost 3 bases and 10 bases, there was a span of 10 bases. The CDR3 DNA is TGTGCCAGCAGTTTCGGGATTGGGGAGCAGTTCTTC. Its translation: CASSFGIGEQFF.

V is TRBV27 and J is TRBJ1-1; 11 bases agree with TRBD1. Trimming removed 5 bases from V and 7 bases from J; junction bases left unmatched: 6. From germline, CDR1 is MNHEY and CDR2 SMNVEV (reference sequence). CDR3 length equals 14 residues. CDR3 residues: CASSKGQGAVEAFF. DNA of the CDR3: TGTGCCAGCAGTAAAGGACAGGGGGCGGTTGAAGCTTTCTTT.

The V and J genes are TRBV18 and TRBJ1-5; 7 bases are shared with TRBD1. Germline values: CDR1 KGHSH, CDR2 LQKENI. There are 16 residues in the CDR3. V lost 6 bases, J lost 2 bases, and 10 bases stayed unmatched. CDR3 loop: CASSLDRVHGNQPQHF. DNA for the CDR3: TGTGCCAGCTCCCTCGACAGGGTTCATGGCAATCAGCCCCAGCATTTT.

CDR3 protein: CASSAGLAANTGELFF. Here the CDR3 DNA reads TGTGCCAGCAGCGCCGGACTAGCGGCGAACACCGGGGAGCTGTTTTTT. The gene calls are TRBV5-6 and TRBJ2-2; 10 bases match TRBD2. This CDR3 has 16 residues. V lost 4 bases, J lost 0 bases, and 3 bases stayed unmatched. The V gene's germline CDR1 is SGHDT and CDR2 YYEEEE.

The rearrangement joins TRBV4-1 to TRBJ2-1; 9 bases align to TRBD2. From germline, CDR1 is MGHRA and CDR2 YSYEKL. This CDR3 has 16 residues. V lost 2 bases and J lost 2; bases outside the gene matches: 4. CDR3 residues: CASSQPIAGAYNEQFF. The CDR3, as DNA: TGCGCCAGCAGCCAACCCATAGCGGGAGCCTACAATGAGCAGTTCTTC.

The chain couples TRBV5-5 to TRBJ2-1; 7 nucleotides agree with TRBD2. Per the germline V gene, CDR1 is SGHKS and CDR2 is YYEKEE (reference sequence). The CDR3 spans 14 residues. J gave up 10 bases and V 0 bases, and 7 bases lay outside the gene matches. The DNA for the CDR3 is TGTGCCAGCAGCTTGGCCGCGGCTAGCGGCGAGCAGTTCTTC. This gives the protein CASSLAAASGEQFF.

The chain recombines TRBV10-3 with TRBJ2-3; D is uncertain. The V end was cut by 2 bases, the J end by 0 bases, with 9 bases between. Per germline, CDR1 ENHRY and CDR2 SYGVKD. CDR3 length: 15 amino acids. DNA of the CDR3: TGTGCCATCAGTGAGGGCAGATCTAGCACAGATACGCAGTATTTT. Its protein product is CAISEGRSSTDTQYF.

The chain couples TRBV19 to TRBJ2-7; 10 nucleotides match TRBD1. Germline V gene data show CDR1 as LNHDA and CDR2 as SQIVND (reference sequence). The CDR3 has 14 amino acids. The ends lost 5 bases at V and 5 bases at J; junction bases unmatched: 6. The CDR3 here is CASSLTGGLNEQYV. CDR3 sequence (DNA): TGTGCCAGTAGTTTGACAGGGGGCTTAAACGAGCAGTACGTC.